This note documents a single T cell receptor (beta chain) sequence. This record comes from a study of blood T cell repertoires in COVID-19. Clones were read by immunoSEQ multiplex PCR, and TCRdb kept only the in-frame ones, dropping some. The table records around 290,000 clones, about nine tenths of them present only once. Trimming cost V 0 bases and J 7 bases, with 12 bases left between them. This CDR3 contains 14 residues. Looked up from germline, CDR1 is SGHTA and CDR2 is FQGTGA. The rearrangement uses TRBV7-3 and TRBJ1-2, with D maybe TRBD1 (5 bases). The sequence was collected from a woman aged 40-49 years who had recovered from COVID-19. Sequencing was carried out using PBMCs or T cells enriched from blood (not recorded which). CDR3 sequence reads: CASSLTYYGGGYTF. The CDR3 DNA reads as TGTGCCAGCAGCTTAACGTATTACGGGGGTGGCTACACCTTC.